This T cell receptor beta chain was identified during a study of T cells in Graves' hyperthyroidism and ophthalmopathy. The source material, RNA transcripts, was used to amplify TCR beta CDR3 regions. The HTBI set primed first-round TCR CDR3 RT-PCR. TCRdb re-called the multiplex PCR reads through MiXCR, storing one row per CDR3 protein. The sample lists around 700,000 distinct CDR3 sequences, around 20% occurring once. The table lists this clonotype with many counts. What it binds is not known. Any patient presenting with uncontrolled infection, other autoimmune disease, pregnancy or lactation was left out. The germline V and J ends were trimmed by 2 bases and 9 bases, with 11 bases remaining between them. The CDR3 contains 12 residues. Germline V gives CDR1 GTSNPN, CDR2 SVGIG (reference sequence). Study-wide findings and caveats: Separating ophthalmopathy from stable hyperthyroidism was achieved by a 13 V-J model. Most thyroid-expanded clonotypes above 0.001 were also found in blood.

The chain has TRBV30 and TRBJ1-5, with D unclear. The receptor's source is a woman in her fifties or sixties with Graves' hyperthyroidism that later progressed to Graves' ophthalmopathy. The specimen sequenced was blood. For the CDR3, the DNA is TGTGCCTGGAGTACCCCCTTAGGGCCCCAGCATTTT. It encodes CAWSTPLGPQHF.